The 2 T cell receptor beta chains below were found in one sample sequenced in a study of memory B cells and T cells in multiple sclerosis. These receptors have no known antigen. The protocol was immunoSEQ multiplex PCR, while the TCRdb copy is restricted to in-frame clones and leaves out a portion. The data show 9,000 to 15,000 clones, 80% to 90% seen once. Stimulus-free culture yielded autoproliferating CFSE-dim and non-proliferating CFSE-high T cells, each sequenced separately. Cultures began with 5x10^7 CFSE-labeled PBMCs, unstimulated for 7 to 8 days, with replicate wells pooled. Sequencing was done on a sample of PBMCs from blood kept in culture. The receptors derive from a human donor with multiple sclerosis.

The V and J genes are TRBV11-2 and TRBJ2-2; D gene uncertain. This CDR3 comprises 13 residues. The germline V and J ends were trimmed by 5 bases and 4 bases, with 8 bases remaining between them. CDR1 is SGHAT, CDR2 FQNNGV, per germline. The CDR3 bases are TGTGCCAGCAGCCAACTGCTCACCGGGGAGCTGTTTTTT. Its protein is CASSQLLTGELFF. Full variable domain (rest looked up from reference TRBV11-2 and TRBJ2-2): EAGVAQSPRYKIIEKRQSVAFWCNPISGHATLYWYQQILGQGPKLLIQFQNNGVVDDSQLPKDRFSAERLKGVDSTLKIQPAKLEDSAVYLCASSQLLTGELFFGEGSRLTVL.

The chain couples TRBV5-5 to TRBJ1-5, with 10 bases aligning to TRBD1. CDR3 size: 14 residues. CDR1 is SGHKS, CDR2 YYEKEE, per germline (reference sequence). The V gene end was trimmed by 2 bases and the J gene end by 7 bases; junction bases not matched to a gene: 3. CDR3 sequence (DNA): TGTGCCAGCAGCTTAGGGACAGGGGTCCAGCCCCAGCATTTT. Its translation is CASSLGTGVQPQHF.